A single sample is the source of the 17 T cell receptor beta chains below, sequenced in a study of blood T cell repertoires in COVID-19. Produced via immunoSEQ multiplex PCR; TCRdb's table is partial and in-frame only. Of fewer than 500,000 clones in the sample, more than 80% were seen once. The sample was peripheral blood. These TCRs come from a woman aged 30 to 39 with active or convalescent COVID-19.

The rearrangement joins TRBV5-4 to TRBJ1-2, with a weak D call TRBD1 (5 bases). From germline, CDR1 is SGHNT and CDR2 YYREEE (reference sequence). The CDR3 loop spans 14 amino acids. The germline V and J ends were trimmed by 2 bases and 4 bases, with 12 bases remaining between them. The CDR3: CASSFQGEIYGYTF. DNA of the CDR3: TGTGCCAGCAGCTTTCAGGGCGAAATCTATGGCTACACCTTC.

This chain uses TRBV6-1 with TRBJ2-1; possibly TRBD2 for D (5 bases). Germline-derived CDR1 and CDR2 are MNHNS and SASEGT. There are 16 residues in the CDR3. V was trimmed by 1 base and J by 1 base, leaving 11 bases between them. CDR3 region: CASSEVLRGSYNEQFF. The CDR3 DNA reads as TGTGCCAGCAGTGAAGTGCTACGGGGTTCCTACAATGAGCAGTTCTTC.

The V gene is TRBV18, the J gene TRBJ1-5; 7 bases are a match to TRBD1. V trimming: 3 bases; J trimming: 2 bases; junction bases outside the gene matches: 7. The germline V gene encodes CDR1 KGHSH and CDR2 LQKENI. The CDR3 covers 16 residues. CDR3 sequence reads: CASSPSGQAGNQPQHF. CDR3 bases: TGTGCCAGCTCACCGTCCGGACAGGCTGGCAATCAGCCCCAGCATTTT.

This clone turned up a few times. The chain uses TRBV18 and TRBJ1-1; 8 positions agree with TRBD1. Germline V lookup: CDR1 KGHSH, CDR2 LQKENI. This CDR3 has 16 residues. V lost 4 bases to trimming and J lost 3 bases; unmatched junction nucleotides: 10. The CDR3 nucleotides are TGTGCCAGCTCACAAACAGGGGGTACGAGTGACACTGAAGCTTTCTTT. Its protein product is CASSQTGGTSDTEAFF.

The chain has TRBV21-1 and TRBJ1-1; the table's D call TRBD1 went unverified against the DNA. TRBV21-1 is deemed a pseudogene. This CDR3 region has 17 residues. As DNA, the CDR3 is TGTGCCAGCAGCAAATGTCTTAGGACAGGGACTAACACTGAAGCTTTCTTT. Amino acid sequence: CASSKCLRTGTNTEAFF.

V gene TRBV6-5 combines with J gene TRBJ1-1, with a tentative D call TRBD1 (6 bases). The CDR3 spans 15 residues. CDR1 MNHEY and CDR2 SVGAGI come from the germline V gene. V shed 6 bases and J shed 5 bases, with 19 bases lying between them. The CDR3 is CASSKRGRGGTEAFF. Here the CDR3 DNA reads TGTGCCAGCAGCAAACGCGGCAGGGGAGGGACTGAAGCTTTCTTT.

Only one count was recorded for this clone. The J gene is TRBJ2-3, the V gene TRBV6-1, with 11 bases aligning to TRBD1. Germline lookup yields CDR1 MNHNS and CDR2 SASEGT. The CDR3 has 18 residues. V lost 0 bases and J lost 4; bases outside the gene matches: 9. The CDR3 spells CASSEALYGQGASDTQYF. DNA of the CDR3: TGTGCCAGCAGTGAAGCGCTTTACGGACAGGGGGCGTCAGATACGCAGTATTTT.

This chain joins TRBV11-2 and TRBJ2-5; 7 nucleotides align to TRBD2. Unmatched junction bases numbered 4, after V lost 4 bases and J lost 2 bases. CDR3 length: 14 amino acids. Germline V gives CDR1 SGHAT, CDR2 FQNNGV. CDR3 nucleotide sequence: TGTGCCAGCAGCTGGGCTAGCGGTCAAGAGACCCAGTACTTC. Translation: CASSWASGQETQYF.

This rearrangement joins TRBV6-5 to TRBJ1-5, with D uncertain. Trimming pared 5 bases from V and 6 bases from J, leaving 11 bases between. Per germline, CDR1 MNHEY and CDR2 SVGAGI. The CDR3 consists of 13 residues. CDR3 bases: TGTGCCAGCAGTAAGGGAGAGGGTCAGCCCCAGCATTTT. Encoded protein: CASSKGEGQPQHF.

Turning to this clone: A read error may account for a junction end that differs from germline. This chain connects TRBV5-1 to TRBJ1-5; D perhaps matches TRBD1 (6 bases). The germline V gene has CDR1 SGHRS and CDR2 YFSETQ. CDR3 size: 15 residues. CDR3 DNA: TGCGCCCGCAGCTCTGGAGGGGGGGGAAATCAGCCCCAGCATTTT. Its protein product is CARSSGGGGNQPQHF.

This clone was seen only once. The rearrangement uses TRBV7-2 and TRBJ2-5, with TRBD1 identical over 9 bases. J gave up 5 bases and V 1 base, and 2 bases lay outside the gene matches. The CDR3 contains 14 residues. Germline loops: CDR1 SGHTA, CDR2 FQGNSA. The CDR3: CASSLGDRAETQYF. The CDR3 bases are TGTGCCAGCAGCTTAGGGGACAGGGCTGAGACCCAGTACTTC.

The rearrangement uses TRBV19 and TRBJ1-1, with D unclear. V was trimmed by 1 base and J by 4 bases, leaving 10 bases between them. The CDR3 spans 14 residues. Germline V gene lookup returns CDR1 LNHDA and CDR2 SQIVND (reference sequence). This CDR3 reads CASSIGVEGTEAFF. The CDR3 DNA reads as TGTGCCAGTAGTATAGGGGTCGAGGGCACTGAAGCTTTCTTT.

The V gene is TRBV15, the J gene TRBJ1-3; TRBD1 might be the D (6 bases). V was shortened by 0 bases and J by 4 bases, with 13 bases between the two germline ends. The CDR3 contains 16 residues. The germline gives CDR1 LNHNV, CDR2 YYDKDF (reference sequence). The CDR3 DNA sequence: TGTGCCACCAGCAGAGATGGGGATCAGGGGGGAAACACCATATATTTT. Amino acids: CATSRDGDQGGNTIYF.

The CDR3: CACQGGNEQFF. CDR3 nucleotides: TGTGCCTGCCAGGGGGGAAATGAGCAGTTCTTC. This rearrangement joins TRBV30 to TRBJ2-1, with D tentatively TRBD1 (7 bases). The V gene lost 6 bases and the J gene lost 7 bases, with 10 bases spanning the gap. The CDR3 extends over 11 amino acids. The germline gives CDR1 GTSNPN, CDR2 SVGIG (reference sequence).

In DNA, the CDR3 is TGCGCCAGCAACCCCTCTGGAGGGGACACTGAAGCTTTCTTT. Protein product: CASNPSGGDTEAFF. The rearrangement joins TRBV5-1 to TRBJ1-1; tentatively, D is TRBD1 (5 bases). Germline lookup yields CDR1 SGHRS and CDR2 YFSETQ. Trimming removed 6 bases from V and 3 bases from J, with 15 bases in between. The CDR3 contains 14 residues.

This clone was observed a handful of times. This sequence joins TRBV28 and TRBJ1-4, with 7 bases that match TRBD1. The germline CDR1 and CDR2 sequences are MDHEN and SYDVKM. The CDR3 consists of 14 residues. The J segment lost 6 bases and the V segment lost 7 bases, leaving 8 bases of the junction unmatched. CDR3 in DNA: TGTGCCAGCAACAGGGCGAGGGGGCATGAAAAACTGTTTTTT. Translated: CASNRARGHEKLFF.

The chain recombines TRBV12-3 or TRBV12-4 with TRBJ1-1; no reliable D call. This CDR3 comprises 12 residues. The V gene lost 5 bases and the J gene lost 7 bases, with 11 bases spanning the gap. CDR3 in DNA: TGTGCCAGCAGTCCCGGCGGGGTTGAAGCTTTCTTT. Encoded protein: CASSPGGVEAFF.